The 28 T cell receptor beta chains below come from one sample, sequenced in a study of shared clonotypes between healthy human individuals. Only in-frame clones appear in the TCRdb table, and some are missing; sequencing was by immunoSEQ multiplex PCR. Seen here are roughly 1.4 million clones, 97% to 99% observed once, and the top ten hold 0.3% to 0.45%. Sequencing was performed on naive CD4+ T cells sorted from blood. Subset: CD45RA+ positively selected. The receptors stem from a man in his thirties or forties in good health.

This chain uses TRBV29-1 with TRBJ2-7; 12 nucleotides line up with TRBD2. This CDR3 contains 13 residues. Trimming took 8 bases from V and 4 from J; bases not matched to a gene: 6. Germline V gene sequence: CDR1 SQVTM, CDR2 ANQGSEA. CDR3 DNA sequence: TGCAGCATACTAGCGGGAGGAGATTACGAGCAGTACTTC. Amino acid sequence: CSILAGGDYEQYF.

This chain uses TRBV7-2 with TRBJ1-1; D perhaps matches TRBD1 (6 bases). V dropped 4 bases and J dropped 6 bases, with 15 bases sitting between them. CDR3 size: 14 residues. The V gene's germline CDR1 is SGHTA and CDR2 FQGNSA. The CDR3 DNA reads TGTGCCAGCAGCTCCCTCTTAGGACAGTCTGAAGCTTTCTTT. It is translated as CASSSLLGQSEAFF.

Of note for this clone: Within the sample, other DNA sequences also encode this same CDR3. This chain links TRBV6-5 with TRBJ2-7; D tentatively fits TRBD1 or TRBD2 (5 bases each). Trimming left V 2 bases short and J 4 bases short, with 12 bases between. From germline, CDR1 is MNHEY and CDR2 SVGAGI. The CDR3 totals 14 residues. The CDR3 nucleotides are TGTGCCAGCAGTTACAGGGACGGATCTTACGAGCAGTACTTC. It encodes CASSYRDGSYEQYF.

V usage is TRBV1 and J usage is TRBJ2-1; TRBD2 was called by the table and not checked on the DNA. TRBV1 is a pseudogene. The CDR3 is made up of 17 amino acids. The CDR3 DNA follows: TGCACCAGCAGCCAGCCAATCCCGATAGCGGGCCTGCATGAGCAGTTCTTC. Translating it yields CTSSQPIPIAGLHEQFF.

The chain couples TRBV27 to TRBJ2-6; tentatively, D is TRBD2 (6 bases). Germline assignment: CDR1 MNHEY and CDR2 SMNVEV (reference sequence). Trimming took off 6 bases at V and 0 bases at J, with 21 bases between the two ends. This CDR3 has 19 amino acids. The CDR3 reads CASSLRWKGLPSGANVLTF. For the CDR3, the DNA is TGTGCCAGCAGCCTCCGTTGGAAGGGACTCCCCTCTGGGGCCAACGTCCTGACTTTC.

V gene TRBV5-1 combines with J gene TRBJ2-7, with D possibly being TRBD2 (5 bases). V lost 2 bases to trimming and J lost 4 bases, with 16 bases between them. The CDR3 consists of 15 residues. Germline-derived CDR1 and CDR2 are SGHRS and YFSETQ. CDR3 bases: TGCGCCAGCAGCTTTCTCGTGGGAGCTAATTACGAGCAGTACTTC. Translating it yields CASSFLVGANYEQYF. The entire variable domain, with the rest obtained from reference TRBV5-1 and TRBJ2-7, is as follows: KAGVTQTPRYLIKTRGQQVTLSCSPISGHRSVSWYQQTPGQGLQFLFEYFSETQRNKGNFPGRFSGRQFSNSRSEMNVSTLELGDSALYLCASSFLVGANYEQYFGPGTRLTVT.

This chain joins TRBV5-1 and TRBJ2-7, with 8 bases that match TRBD2. The CDR3 spans 15 residues. CDR1 is SGHRS, CDR2 YFSETQ, per germline. Trimming removed 3 bases from V and 3 bases from J; junction bases left unmatched: 8. The CDR3 DNA reads as TGCGCCAGCAGCTCCGGTAGCGGGACCAGCTACGAGCAGTACTTC. Translated, it gives CASSSGSGTSYEQYF.

The gene calls are TRBV11-2 and TRBJ2-7; 7 bases line up with TRBD1. CDR3 length equals 16 residues. J gave up 0 bases and V 5 bases, and 10 bases lay outside the gene matches. CDR1 and CDR2 (germline): SGHAT, FQNNGV. CDR3 sequence (DNA): TGTGCCAGCAGCCTCAAAGGTGGGACAGTCTCCTACGAGCAGTACTTC. This encodes CASSLKGGTVSYEQYF. The variable domain in full, completed from reference TRBV11-2 and TRBJ2-7, reads EAGVAQSPRYKIIEKRQSVAFWCNPISGHATLYWYQQILGQGPKLLIQFQNNGVVDDSQLPKDRFSAERLKGVDSTLKIQPAKLEDSAVYLCASSLKGGTVSYEQYFGPGTRLTVT.

This sequence joins TRBV5-6 and TRBJ2-6; D is unclear. V was cut by 3 bases and J by 4 bases, with 11 bases left in between. This CDR3 is built from 15 residues. Germline CDR1 SGHDT, CDR2 YYEEEE. The CDR3 DNA sequence: TGTGCCAGCAGCTACTACACCCCCGGGGCCAACGTCCTGACTTTC. It encodes CASSYYTPGANVLTF.

The rearrangement uses TRBV9 and TRBJ2-1; TRBD2 agrees at 9 bases. The CDR3 length is 17 residues. Germline V gives CDR1 SGDLS, CDR2 YYNGEE. With V trimmed by 6 bases and J by 5 bases, 15 bases remained unmatched. In DNA form, the CDR3 reads TGTGCCAGCACCCCCAGGGATAGCGGGAGAGTCAACAATGAGCAGTTCTTC. Translation gives CASTPRDSGRVNNEQFF.

This clone appeared a single time. The rearrangement joins TRBV5-1 to TRBJ2-1, with D possibly TRBD2 on 6 matching bases. Looked up from germline, CDR1 is SGHRS and CDR2 is YFSETQ. This CDR3 comprises 15 residues. The V end lost 0 bases, the J end lost 7 bases, and 14 bases lay between the germline ends. CDR3 nucleotides: TGCGCCAGCAGCTTGGCCTTACGGGACTCAAATGAGCAGTTCTTC. Translation: CASSLALRDSNEQFF.

The chain joins TRBV29-1 to TRBJ2-3; D may be TRBD2 (5 bases). Germline loops: CDR1 SQVTM, CDR2 ANQGSEA. The V gene lost 4 bases and the J gene lost 5 bases, with 10 bases spanning the gap. This CDR3 comprises 12 residues. The CDR3 here is CSVGPSQDTQYF. The DNA for the CDR3 is TGCAGCGTTGGACCTAGCCAAGATACGCAGTATTTT.

V is TRBV6-5 and J is TRBJ2-7, with D perhaps being TRBD1 or TRBD2 (5 bases each). Trimming took 3 bases from V and 2 from J, leaving 14 bases between them. This CDR3 region has 15 residues. Germline CDR1 reads MNHEY; CDR2 reads SVGAGI. The chain's CDR3 is CASSYGGSATYEQYF. CDR3 nucleotide sequence: TGTGCCAGCAGTTATGGGGGAAGCGCCACCTACGAGCAGTACTTC.

This clone was counted once. The chain links TRBV5-1 to TRBJ2-7; TRBD1 matches 7 bases. This CDR3 has 14 residues. Germline V gives CDR1 SGHRS, CDR2 YFSETQ. Trimming took 0 bases from V and 3 from J; bases not matched to a gene: 3. Written as DNA, the CDR3 is TGCGCCAGCAGCTTGGTGACAGGGAACTACGAGCAGTACTTC. It specifies CASSLVTGNYEQYF.

About this clone: The identical CDR3 is also encoded by other nucleotide sequences in the sample. V usage is TRBV20-1 and J usage is TRBJ2-5; D ambiguous. Germline CDR1 reads DFQATT; CDR2 reads SNEGSKA (reference sequence). V shed 1 base and J shed 4 bases, with 4 bases lying between them. CDR3 length equals 11 residues. Here the CDR3 DNA reads TGCAGTGCTAGAGTCTTAGAGACCCAGTACTTC. It translates to CSARVLETQYF.

This clone was counted once. The chain has TRBV6-5 and TRBJ2-2; D is ambiguous. The length of the CDR3 is 12 residues. V lost 4 bases to trimming and J lost 7 bases, with 7 bases between them. In germline, CDR1 is MNHEY, CDR2 SVGAGI. CDR3 coding DNA: TGTGCCAGCAGTTCCTTAAGCGGGGAGCTGTTTTTT. Translated, it gives CASSSLSGELFF.

The chain has TRBV5-7 and TRBJ2-7; D not certain. TRBV5-7 is noted as an ORF with a role that remains uncertain. This CDR3 has 16 residues. V lost 0 bases to trimming and J lost 2 bases, with 15 bases between them. The CDR3 protein is CASSLEVSGVAYEQYF. The CDR3 DNA sequence: TGTGCCAGCAGCTTGGAGGTTTCTGGGGTAGCCTACGAGCAGTACTTC.

This chain joins TRBV13 and TRBJ2-7, with D possibly being TRBD2 (6 bases). Trimming stripped 7 bases from V and 1 base from J, with 14 bases between. The germline gives CDR1 PRHDT, CDR2 FYEKMQ (reference sequence). This CDR3 comprises 14 residues. This chain's CDR3 is CASKRDLSSYEQYF. In nucleotides, the CDR3 is TGTGCCAGCAAAAGGGACTTATCTTCCTACGAGCAGTACTTC.

This clone has only one observation. The chain uses TRBV5-1 and TRBJ1-1; D perhaps matches TRBD1 (5 bases). The CDR3 totals 15 residues. The V end was cut by 4 bases, the J end by 0 bases, with 13 bases between. Germline V CDR1 and CDR2: SGHRS, YFSETQ. The CDR3 here is CASSAAAGVNTEAFF. The CDR3, as DNA: TGCGCCAGCAGCGCTGCCGCGGGGGTGAACACTGAAGCTTTCTTT.

This rearrangement joins TRBV10-3 to TRBJ2-3; D unresolved. This CDR3 has 13 residues. Germline V gene data show CDR1 as ENHRY and CDR2 as SYGVKD. Trimming left V 4 bases short and J 1 base short, with 6 bases between. CDR3 loop: CAISVLGTDTQYF. CDR3 DNA: TGTGCCATCAGTGTCCTGGGCACAGATACGCAGTATTTT.

The genes are TRBV19 and TRBJ2-1; 7 bases are shared with TRBD2. Unmatched junction bases numbered 5, after V lost 6 bases and J lost 6 bases. Germline values: CDR1 LNHDA, CDR2 SQIVND (reference sequence). The CDR3 consists of 13 residues. The CDR3 is CASSRLARNEQFF. The CDR3 DNA reads TGTGCCAGTAGCAGACTAGCTCGCAATGAGCAGTTCTTC.

The chain employs TRBV20-1 and TRBJ1-4; a possible D gene is TRBD1 (6 bases). This CDR3 spans 11 amino acids. Germline V gene data show CDR1 as DFQATT and CDR2 as SNEGSKA (reference sequence). In nucleotides, the CDR3 is TGCACCCACAGGGTTGGGGAAAAACTGTTTTTT. It codes for CTHRVGEKLFF.

The rearrangement uses TRBV4-3 and TRBJ2-3; 10 nucleotides match TRBD2. Looked up from germline, CDR1 is LGHNA and CDR2 is YSLEER. This CDR3 has 19 amino acids. V trimming: 0 bases; J trimming: 3 bases; junction bases outside the gene matches: 12. CDR3 in amino acids: CASSQDPPGTSAGTDTQYF. CDR3 DNA sequence: TGCGCCAGCAGCCAAGATCCCCCCGGGACTAGCGCTGGGACAGATACGCAGTATTTT.

This chain links TRBV20-1 with TRBJ2-1, with TRBD2 matching 9 bases. The CDR3 has 10 amino acids. Looked up from germline, CDR1 is DFQATT and CDR2 is SNEGSKA (reference sequence). Trimming at V came to 8 bases and at J to 7 bases, leaving 0 bases not matched to a gene. CDR3 nucleotides: TGCAGTAGCGGGAGGAATGAGCAGTTCTTC. This translates into CSSGRNEQFF.

This clone was recorded once. The genes are TRBV21-1 and TRBJ2-7; the table assigns TRBD1, which was not confirmed against the DNA. TRBV21-1 represents a pseudogene. The CDR3 covers 14 residues. CDR3 residues: CASSDPCRGYEQYF. CDR3 DNA sequence: TGTGCCAGCAGTGACCCTTGCAGGGGCTACGAGCAGTACTTC.

The chain carries TRBV15 and TRBJ2-7, with D perhaps TRBD1 or TRBD2 (6 bases each). The ends were cut back, 0 bases at V and 6 bases at J, with 18 bases in the middle. The CDR3 consists of 16 residues. In germline, CDR1 is LNHNV, CDR2 YYDKDF (reference sequence). CDR3 nucleotides: TGTGCCACCAGCAGAGATTGGGGGGCGTATAATTCCGAGCAGTACTTC. This gives the protein CATSRDWGAYNSEQYF.

The CDR3 spells CASSVAGGQYF. CDR3 in DNA: TGTGCCAGCAGCGTTGCGGGGGGACAGTACTTC. The chain combines TRBV5-8 with TRBJ2-4, with 8 bases matching TRBD2. The CDR3 extends over 11 amino acids. Germline assignment: CDR1 SGHTS and CDR2 YDEGEE. After removal of 4 bases from V and 13 bases from J, the junction contained 4 bases not matched to a gene.

The chain employs TRBV5-5 and TRBJ2-1, with 8 bases lining up with TRBD2. Germline V gene sequence: CDR1 SGHKS, CDR2 YYEKEE (reference sequence). This CDR3 has 17 amino acids. V shed 2 bases, J shed 0 bases, and the junction held 7 bases outside the gene matches. For the CDR3, the DNA is TGTGCCAGCAGCTTAGGTAGCGGGATCCTCTCCTACAATGAGCAGTTCTTC. Amino acid sequence: CASSLGSGILSYNEQFF.